This T cell receptor (beta chain) stems from a study of T-cell reconstitution after alpha-beta-depleted transplantation in children. This clonotype has at least ten counts. Unique molecular identifiers were incorporated into the prepared TCRbeta library. TCRdb analysed the PCR reads with MiXCR anew, one entry per CDR3 protein. The sample consists of hundreds of thousands of distinct CDR3 sequences, approximately 12% of them appearing once. This TCR derives from a human donor who donated a stem cell graft to a child with acute lymphoblastic leukemia. This material consisted of PBMCs from the stem cell graft donor, taken from the stem cell graft.

CDR3 DNA: TGTGCCAGCAGCTTAGAGGTAATCCGGGAGCAGTTCTTC. Translated: CASSLEVIREQFF. The chain is built from TRBV11-2 and TRBJ2-1, with D unresolved. This CDR3 comprises 13 residues. The germline V and J ends were trimmed by 0 bases and 10 bases, with 10 bases remaining between them. Germline CDR1 SGHAT, CDR2 FQNNGV.